These 31 T cell receptor beta chains were sequenced from one sample in a study of neoadjuvant anti-PD-1 for oral cavity cancer. Measured with immunoSEQ multiplex PCR; TCRdb has only the in-frame clones, and not every one. The table records about 15,000 clones, roughly two thirds of them present only once. This material consisted of PBMCs, taken before nivolumab (anti-PD-1) treatment. These receptors originate from a person between 40 and 85 years old with oral cavity squamous cell carcinoma.

This clone is a singleton in its sample. V usage is TRBV6-5 and J usage is TRBJ1-6, with TRBD1 matching 7 bases. Germline CDR1 MNHEY, CDR2 SVGAGI. Trimming at V came to 6 bases and at J to 6 bases, leaving 8 bases not matched to a gene. The CDR3 runs to 15 residues. The CDR3 bases are TGTGCCAGCAGCGCATCCCGGGACAGTAATTCACCCCTCCACTTT. Translated, it gives CASSASRDSNSPLHF.

In this sample, this clone turned up a few times. This chain connects TRBV7-7 to TRBJ2-2; D remains ambiguous. Germline CDR1 SSHAT, CDR2 FNYEAQ (reference sequence). V was pared by 4 bases and J by 2 bases, with 8 bases between. The CDR3 sequence is 14 residues long. The CDR3 protein is CASSWQLNTGELFF. The CDR3, as DNA: TGTGCCAGCAGCTGGCAGCTAAACACCGGGGAGCTGTTTTTT.

This sequence joins TRBV27 and TRBJ1-1; 10 nucleotides match TRBD1. CDR1 is MNHEY and CDR2 is SMNVEV in the germline V gene (reference sequence). Unmatched junction bases numbered 9, after V lost 3 bases and J lost 5 bases. The CDR3 totals 16 residues. CDR3 coding DNA: TGTGCCAGCAGTTTCCTTGGACAGGGGGTTGGTACTGAAGCTTTCTTT. The encoded protein is CASSFLGQGVGTEAFF.

This clone came up a few times. J is TRBJ2-1 and V is TRBV4-1, with D maybe TRBD2 (5 bases). This CDR3 has 16 residues. Germline CDR1 is MGHRA and CDR2 is YSYEKL. V shed 1 base and J shed 0 bases, with 10 bases lying between them. CDR3 in amino acids: CASSQAWELSYNEQFF. CDR3 sequence (DNA): TGCGCCAGCAGCCAAGCCTGGGAGCTCTCCTACAATGAGCAGTTCTTC.

This clone showed up just a few times. The chain couples TRBV5-4 to TRBJ2-1; D might be TRBD1 (6 bases). V was cut by 3 bases and J by 1 base, with 14 bases left in between. CDR3 length: 16 amino acids. CDR1 and CDR2 from the germline V gene are SGHNT and YYREEE (reference sequence). The CDR3 DNA reads as TGTGCCAGCAGCTCAGCAGGGGTGCGATCCTACAATGAGCAGTTCTTC. It specifies CASSSAGVRSYNEQFF.

This chain uses TRBV2 with TRBJ2-4; D perhaps matches TRBD1 (5 bases). The germline CDR1 and CDR2 sequences are SNHLY and FYNNEI. Deletions cut 4 bases from V and 2 bases from J, with 15 bases between. CDR3 length equals 16 residues. CDR3 nucleotide sequence: TGTGCCAGCAGTGTCTTGGACACCTTTCCCAAAAACATTCAGTACTTC. It encodes CASSVLDTFPKNIQYF.

The chain is built from TRBV15 and TRBJ2-1; 8 bases map to TRBD2. CDR3 length: 18 amino acids. From germline, CDR1 is LNHNV and CDR2 YYDKDF (reference sequence). Trimming cost V 1 base and J 10 bases; bases outside gene matches: 18. The CDR3 coding sequence is TGTGCCACCAGCAGAGCACTAGCTACTAGCGGCCACCTAGGGGAGCAGTTCTTC. Translation: CATSRALATSGHLGEQFF.

The CDR3 DNA follows: TGCGCCAGCACCCGGTCCCCGGAGGGCCCCTACGAGCAGTACTTC. Its protein product is CASTRSPEGPYEQYF. This chain joins TRBV10-2 and TRBJ2-7; D possibly corresponds to TRBD2 (6 bases). Trimming shortened V by 7 bases and J by 2 bases, and 18 bases separated the two germline ends. CDR1 and CDR2 (germline): WSHSY, SAAADI. This CDR3 comprises 15 residues.

V gene TRBV14 combines with J gene TRBJ2-1, with 8 positions matching TRBD1. CDR1 and CDR2 from the germline V gene are SGHDN and FVKESK. The CDR3 loop spans 15 amino acids. V lost 1 base and J lost 1; bases outside the gene matches: 0. CDR3 loop: CASSQGTGSYNEQFF. The DNA of the CDR3 is TGTGCCAGCAGCCAAGGGACAGGGTCCTACAATGAGCAGTTCTTC.

The chain recombines TRBV27 with TRBJ1-6; no definite D call. Trimming took off 3 bases at V and 3 bases at J, with 6 bases between the two ends. The CDR3 has 14 amino acids. The germline V gene has CDR1 MNHEY and CDR2 SMNVEV (reference sequence). CDR3 residues: CASSFRDYNSPLHF. The CDR3 nucleotides are TGTGCCAGCAGTTTCCGGGACTATAATTCACCCCTCCACTTT.

V gene TRBV11-2 combines with J gene TRBJ2-5, with D unclear. The V gene's germline CDR1 is SGHAT and CDR2 FQNNGV. V gave up 5 bases and J gave up 2 bases, with 12 bases separating them. The length of the CDR3 is 14 residues. The chain's CDR3 is CASSEHDGQETQYF. The CDR3 nucleotides are TGTGCCAGCAGCGAACACGACGGACAAGAGACCCAGTACTTC. The full variable domain, completed using reference TRBV11-2 and TRBJ2-5, is EAGVAQSPRYKIIEKRQSVAFWCNPISGHATLYWYQQILGQGPKLLIQFQNNGVVDDSQLPKDRFSAERLKGVDSTLKIQPAKLEDSAVYLCASSEHDGQETQYFGPGTRLLVL.

The CDR3 nucleotides are TGTGCCAGTAGCCCGACAGGGGGCGTTACTGAAGCTTTCTTT. Amino acids: CASSPTGGVTEAFF. The V call is TRBV19, the J call TRBJ1-1, with 10 bases lining up with TRBD1. The CDR3 sequence is 14 residues long. CDR1 is LNHDA and CDR2 is SQIVND in the germline V gene (reference sequence). Trimming removed 6 bases from V and 5 bases from J; junction bases left unmatched: 6.

The chain carries TRBV4-2 and TRBJ2-3; D gene ambiguous. Deletions cut 1 base from V and 5 bases from J, with 1 base between. The CDR3 extends over 11 amino acids. Germline V gene lookup returns CDR1 LGHNA and CDR2 YNFKEQ. The CDR3 nucleotides are TGTGCCAGCAGCCAAGGAGATACGCAGTATTTT. Its protein product is CASSQGDTQYF.

This clone was picked up one time. This chain connects TRBV11-2 to TRBJ2-7; D gene unclear. Trimming took off 1 base at V and 3 bases at J, with 10 bases between the two ends. Germline CDR1 reads SGHAT; CDR2 reads FQNNGV. CDR3 size: 14 residues. In DNA form, the CDR3 reads TGTGCCAGCAGCTTAGTCGTAAGTGACTACGAGCAGTACTTC. Translation: CASSLVVSDYEQYF.

Remarks on this clone: The sample has other DNA sequences that encode this CDR3 too. The chain joins TRBV5-3 to TRBJ1-2, with 8 bases aligning to TRBD1. TRBV5-3 counts as an open reading frame of uncertain function. This CDR3 has 15 residues. With 9 bases clipped from V and 5 bases from J, the junction kept 15 bases outside the gene matches. CDR3 sequence: CAILGGGQGKYGYTF. CDR3 sequence (DNA): TGTGCCATCTTAGGGGGCGGACAGGGCAAATATGGCTACACCTTC.

J is TRBJ1-2 and V is TRBV5-1, with 7 bases fitting TRBD1. The V gene end was trimmed by 2 bases and the J gene end by 8 bases; junction bases not matched to a gene: 9. This CDR3 is 14 amino acids long. CDR1 is SGHRS and CDR2 is YFSETQ in the germline V gene. The CDR3 sequence: CASSFTRQGGGYTF. CDR3 DNA: TGCGCCAGCAGCTTTACCCGACAGGGAGGGGGCTACACCTTC. The full variable domain, rest sourced from reference TRBV5-1 and TRBJ1-2, is KAGVTQTPRYLIKTRGQQVTLSCSPISGHRSVSWYQQTPGQGLQFLFEYFSETQRNKGNFPGRFSGRQFSNSRSEMNVSTLELGDSALYLCASSFTRQGGGYTFGSGTRLTVV.

The V call is TRBV2, the J call TRBJ2-1; 11 bases are shared with TRBD2. Germline CDR1 SNHLY, CDR2 FYNNEI. The CDR3 length is 15 residues. Trimming cost V 6 bases and J 6 bases; bases outside gene matches: 7. CDR3 amino acids: CASSLTSGRVNEQFF. CDR3 nucleotide sequence: TGTGCCAGCAGCTTAACTAGCGGGAGAGTCAATGAGCAGTTCTTC.

The chain links TRBV7-2 to TRBJ2-2; 7 bases are a match to TRBD1. The germline CDR1 and CDR2 sequences are SGHTA and FQGNSA. The length of the CDR3 is 17 residues. The V and J ends lost 4 bases and 1 base, in that order; junction bases with no gene match: 9. CDR3 sequence: CASSSQGWSGNTGELFF. CDR3 DNA: TGTGCCAGCAGCTCACAGGGGTGGAGTGGGAACACCGGGGAGCTGTTTTTT. The full variable domain, rest sourced from reference TRBV7-2 and TRBJ2-2, is GAGVSQSPSNKVTEKGKDVELRCDPISGHTALYWYRQSLGQGLEFLIYFQGNSAPDKSGLPSDRFSAERTGGSVSTLTIQRTQQEDSAVYLCASSSQGWSGNTGELFFGEGSRLTVL.

The rearrangement joins TRBV2 to TRBJ2-3; D may be TRBD1 or TRBD2 (5 bases each). Trimming removed 6 bases at V and 0 bases at J, with 13 bases between. This CDR3 contains 15 residues. CDR1 is SNHLY and CDR2 is FYNNEI in the germline V gene. CDR3 residues: CASSRDRVSTDTQYF. For the CDR3, the DNA is TGTGCCAGCAGCAGGGACCGCGTAAGCACAGATACGCAGTATTTT.

This clone was seen only once. The chain is built from TRBV4-1 and TRBJ2-5; 9 bases map to TRBD1. The CDR3 sequence is 17 residues long. Germline V gene data show CDR1 as MGHRA and CDR2 as YSYEKL. Unmatched junction bases numbered 10, after V lost 0 bases and J lost 5 bases. The CDR3 nucleotides read TGCGCCAGCAGCCAAGATCTCTTGGACAGGGGAAGGGAGACCCAGTACTTC. Translating gives CASSQDLLDRGRETQYF.

The chain links TRBV7-6 to TRBJ2-5; D perhaps matches TRBD2 (6 bases). This CDR3 spans 15 amino acids. The germline V and J ends were trimmed by 5 bases and 2 bases, with 15 bases remaining between them. Germline assignment: CDR1 SGHVS and CDR2 FNYEAQ. The chain's CDR3 is CASSPLAAGQETQYF. The CDR3 bases are TGTGCCAGCAGCCCTTTGGCGGCGGGACAAGAGACCCAGTACTTC.

V and J are TRBV9 and TRBJ1-1; 7 bases agree with TRBD1. CDR3 length equals 16 residues. Trimming at V came to 4 bases and at J to 2 bases, leaving 11 bases not matched to a gene. Germline assignment: CDR1 SGDLS and CDR2 YYNGEE. The CDR3 protein is CASSPSTGKENTEAFF. For the CDR3, the DNA is TGTGCCAGCAGCCCTTCGACAGGGAAGGAAAACACTGAAGCTTTCTTT. Drawing the rest from reference TRBV9 and TRBJ1-1, the complete variable domain is DSGVTQTPKHLITATGQRVTLRCSPRSGDLSVYWYQQSLDQGLQFLIQYYNGEERAKGNILERFSAQQFPDLHSELNLSSLELGDSALYFCASSPSTGKENTEAFFGQGTRLTVV.

The J gene is TRBJ2-7, the V gene TRBV11-2; the D is unclear. Germline CDR1 and CDR2: SGHAT and FQNNGV. The CDR3 has 11 amino acids. Trimming took off 4 bases at V and 4 bases at J, with 5 bases between the two ends. The CDR3 here is CASSWSYEQYF. As DNA, the CDR3 is TGTGCCAGCAGCTGGTCTTACGAGCAGTACTTC.

The V call is TRBV27, the J call TRBJ2-1; D might be TRBD2 (6 bases). V lost 4 bases and J lost 7, with 11 bases in between. The germline gives CDR1 MNHEY, CDR2 SMNVEV (reference sequence). There are 13 residues in the CDR3. CDR3 region: CASSYGGTNEQFF. The CDR3 bases are TGTGCCAGCAGTTACGGGGGAACTAATGAGCAGTTCTTC.

J is TRBJ1-1 and V is TRBV6-4, with D maybe TRBD1 (6 bases). V lost 4 bases and J lost 5, with 14 bases in between. CDR3 size: 14 residues. Germline V gene sequence: CDR1 MRHNA, CDR2 SNTAGT. The CDR3 DNA follows: TGTGCCAGCAGTGCCCAACAGGGTAGAACTGAAGCTTTCTTT. This gives the protein CASSAQQGRTEAFF.

The genes are TRBV6-1 and TRBJ1-5, with D possibly TRBD1 on 6 matching bases. The germline V gene has CDR1 MNHNS and CDR2 SASEGT. The V end lost 6 bases, the J end lost 7 bases, and 19 bases lay between the germline ends. This CDR3 contains 15 residues. CDR3: CASRVIRDTGQPQHF. For the CDR3, the DNA is TGTGCCAGCAGGGTAATCCGGGACACCGGACAGCCCCAGCATTTT.

The rearrangement joins TRBV11-2 to TRBJ1-1; the D gene is possibly TRBD1 (5 bases). V lost 5 bases, J lost 3 bases, and 16 bases lay in between. The CDR3 length is 15 residues. Germline CDR1 and CDR2: SGHAT and FQNNGV. CDR3 nucleotides: TGTGCCAGCAGCATTCTAACAGCAGGGTACACTGAAGCTTTCTTT. Protein product: CASSILTAGYTEAFF. The full variable domain, with the rest looked up from reference TRBV11-2 and TRBJ1-1, is EAGVAQSPRYKIIEKRQSVAFWCNPISGHATLYWYQQILGQGPKLLIQFQNNGVVDDSQLPKDRFSAERLKGVDSTLKIQPAKLEDSAVYLCASSILTAGYTEAFFGQGTRLTVV.

The V call is TRBV6-1, the J call TRBJ2-3; possibly TRBD2 for D (7 bases). Looked up from germline, CDR1 is MNHNS and CDR2 is SASEGT. The V end was cut by 6 bases, the J end by 2 bases, with 12 bases between. The CDR3 loop spans 14 amino acids. Written as DNA, the CDR3 is TGTGCCAGCAGGACGGGGGGCAACACAGATACGCAGTATTTT. It codes for CASRTGGNTDTQYF.

This chain connects TRBV2 to TRBJ2-1, with TRBD2 identical over 9 bases. The CDR3 sequence is 16 residues long. Losses at the gene ends were 5 bases for V and 6 bases for J; bases not matched to a gene: 11. Germline V lookup: CDR1 SNHLY, CDR2 FYNNEI. The DNA for the CDR3 is TGTGCCAGCAGTAAAGGGCTAGCGGGATTAATCAATGAGCAGTTCTTC. Its translation: CASSKGLAGLINEQFF.

The J gene is TRBJ1-1, the V gene TRBV5-5, with 8 bases that match TRBD1. The CDR3 has 15 residues. Per germline, CDR1 SGHKS and CDR2 YYEKEE (reference sequence). V shed 4 bases, J shed 1 base, and the junction held 6 bases outside the gene matches. CDR3 amino acids: CASSLPGQENTEAFF. Written as DNA, the CDR3 is TGTGCCAGCAGCCTGCCGGGACAGGAGAACACTGAAGCTTTCTTT.

V usage is TRBV15 and J usage is TRBJ2-3, with D unclear. The germline CDR1 and CDR2 sequences are LNHNV and YYDKDF (reference sequence). V lost 5 bases to trimming and J lost 2 bases, with 8 bases between them. The CDR3 has 13 amino acids. DNA for the CDR3: TGTGCCACCAGCGCAGGATCCACAGATACGCAGTATTTT. Encoded protein: CATSAGSTDTQYF.